These T cell receptor beta chains were read from a single sample in a study of blood T cell repertoires in COVID-19. The protocol was immunoSEQ multiplex PCR, while the TCRdb copy is restricted to in-frame clones and leaves out a portion. The sample has 300,000 to 350,000 clones, 70% to 90% seen once. Sequenced input: PBMCs or T cells enriched from blood (not recorded which). These receptors originate from a man in his thirties or forties who had recovered from COVID-19. CDR3s include the opening cysteine and the closing phenylalanine or tryptophan. The D gene is left open where the match is weak. Size is stated for part of the rows, as once, few or many counts, or as a class when the clone is expanded.

.,TRBJ2-3,.,TRBV19,CAPRGTDTQYF,TGTGCCCCTCGGGGCACAGATACGCAGTATTTT
.,TRBJ2-7,.,TRBV5-6,CASSRGVGAAYEQYF,TGTGCCAGCAGCAGAGGGGTGGGGGCGGCCTACGAGCAGTACTTC
.,TRBJ1-5,TRBD1,TRBV6-5,CASSQDRDNQPQHF,TGTGCCAGCAGCCAGGACAGGGACAATCAGCCCCAGCATTTT
.,TRBJ1-2,TRBD1,TRBV5-1,CASSHGPGTGDLDGYTF,TGCGCCAGCAGCCATGGACCCGGGACAGGGGATTTGGATGGCTACACCTTC
.,TRBJ2-4,.,TRBV13,CASSLKLGADIQYF,TGTGCCAGCAGCTTAAAGTTGGGGGCAGACATTCAGTACTTC
.,TRBJ2-7,TRBD2,TRBV5-4,CASSLVAGGSYEQYF,TGTGCCAGCAGCTTGGTAGCGGGGGGATCCTACGAGCAGTACTTC
.,TRBJ1-2,.,TRBV27,CASSLSPVIYGYTF,TGTGCCAGCAGTTTATCCCCCGTAATATATGGCTACACCTTC
.,TRBJ1-4,TRBD1,TRBV27,CASSFDRVPYEKLFF,TGTGCCAGCAGTTTCGACAGGGTTCCATATGAAAAACTGTTTTTT
.,TRBJ1-1,.,TRBV9,CASSETVGNTEAFF,TGTGCCAGCAGCGAGACAGTTGGGAACACTGAAGCTTTCTTT
.,TRBJ2-5,.,TRBV19,CASSIGGTSQYF,TGTGCCAGTAGTATAGGTGGGACATCCCAGTACTTC
.,TRBJ2-7,TRBD2,TRBV30,CAWSVRGGGEQYF,TGTGCCTGGAGTGTACGGGGGGGCGGCGAGCAGTACTTC
.,TRBJ1-2,TRBD1,TRBV19,CASSIGTGSGGYTF,TGTGCCAGTAGTATTGGGACAGGGTCTGGTGGCTACACCTTC
.,TRBJ2-7,.,TRBV5-1,CASSLGHSYEQYF,TGCGCCAGCAGCCTGGGACACTCCTACGAGCAGTACTTC
once,TRBJ2-7,.,TRBV3-1/TRBV3-2,CASSQGGQGYEQYF,TGTGCCAGCAGCCAAGGGGGCCAGGGCTACGAGCAGTACTTC
.,TRBJ2-7,TRBD1,TRBV7-8,CASSREDRPYEQYF,TGTGCCAGCAGCCGAGAGGACAGGCCCTACGAGCAGTACTTC
.,TRBJ1-2,TRBD1,TRBV14,CASSDYRDRGFGGYTF,TGTGCCAGCAGCGATTATCGGGACAGGGGATTTGGTGGCTACACCTTC
.,TRBJ1-1,TRBD1,TRBV6-2/TRBV6-3,CASSYGAGGWNTEAFF,TGTGCCAGCAGTTACGGGGCAGGGGGATGGAACACTGAAGCTTTCTTT
.,TRBJ2-3,TRBD2,TRBV20-1,CSASQRGVRTDTQYF,TGCAGTGCTAGTCAGCGGGGGGTAAGGACAGATACGCAGTATTTT
few,TRBJ2-7,TRBD2,TRBV4-3,CASSQLSGGYSYEQYF,TGCGCCAGCAGCCAACTTAGCGGGGGGTATTCCTACGAGCAGTACTTC
.,TRBJ1-5,TRBD1,TRBV6-5,CASMTGKNQPQHF,TGTGCCAGCATGACAGGGAAAAATCAGCCCCAGCATTTT
.,TRBJ1-3,.,TRBV7-2,CASSWGGTVAGTIYF,TGTGCCAGCAGCTGGGGGGGGACGGTAGCGGGCACCATATATTTT
once,TRBJ1-2,.,TRBV27,CASSLSAGLRSGYTF,TGTGCCAGCAGTTTATCGGCTGGCCTCCGCAGTGGCTACACCTTC
.,TRBJ1-2,.,TRBV20-1,CSASRSGGYTF,TGCAGTGCTTCACGGTCAGGTGGCTACACCTTC
once,TRBJ2-1,TRBD2,TRBV2,CASSEPIAGDFNEQFF,TGTGCCAGCAGTGAGCCTATAGCGGGGGATTTCAATGAGCAGTTCTTC
.,TRBJ1-2,.,TRBV7-2,CASSSELVTGGGYTF,TGTGCCAGCAGCTCGGAGCTCGTGACAGGCGGTGGCTACACCTTC
.,TRBJ1-2,TRBD1,TRBV4-1,CASSQDLQGAGYGYTF,TGCGCCAGCAGCCAAGACCTACAGGGGGCGGGCTATGGCTACACCTTC
.,TRBJ1-1,.,TRBV5-5,CASSLPTGKVRPSRHTEAFF,TGTGCCAGCAGCTTACCCACAGGGAAGGTGAGACCCTCTAGACACACTGAAGCTTTCTTT
.,TRBJ1-2,.,TRBV25-1,CASSDAGNYGYTF,TGTGCCAGCAGTGATGCGGGGAACTATGGCTACACCTTC